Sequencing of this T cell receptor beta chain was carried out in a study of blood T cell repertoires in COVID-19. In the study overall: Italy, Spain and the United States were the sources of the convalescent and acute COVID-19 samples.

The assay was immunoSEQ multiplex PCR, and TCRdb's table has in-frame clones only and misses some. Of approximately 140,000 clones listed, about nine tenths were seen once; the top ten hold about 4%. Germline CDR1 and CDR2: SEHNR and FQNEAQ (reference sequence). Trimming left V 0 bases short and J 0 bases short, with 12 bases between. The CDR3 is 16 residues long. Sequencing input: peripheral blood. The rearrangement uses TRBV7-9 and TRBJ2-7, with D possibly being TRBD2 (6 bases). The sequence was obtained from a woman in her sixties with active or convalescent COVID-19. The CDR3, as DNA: TGTGCCAGCAGCTTAGCAGGGCGGGGAAACTCCTACGAGCAGTACTTC. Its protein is CASSLAGRGNSYEQYF.